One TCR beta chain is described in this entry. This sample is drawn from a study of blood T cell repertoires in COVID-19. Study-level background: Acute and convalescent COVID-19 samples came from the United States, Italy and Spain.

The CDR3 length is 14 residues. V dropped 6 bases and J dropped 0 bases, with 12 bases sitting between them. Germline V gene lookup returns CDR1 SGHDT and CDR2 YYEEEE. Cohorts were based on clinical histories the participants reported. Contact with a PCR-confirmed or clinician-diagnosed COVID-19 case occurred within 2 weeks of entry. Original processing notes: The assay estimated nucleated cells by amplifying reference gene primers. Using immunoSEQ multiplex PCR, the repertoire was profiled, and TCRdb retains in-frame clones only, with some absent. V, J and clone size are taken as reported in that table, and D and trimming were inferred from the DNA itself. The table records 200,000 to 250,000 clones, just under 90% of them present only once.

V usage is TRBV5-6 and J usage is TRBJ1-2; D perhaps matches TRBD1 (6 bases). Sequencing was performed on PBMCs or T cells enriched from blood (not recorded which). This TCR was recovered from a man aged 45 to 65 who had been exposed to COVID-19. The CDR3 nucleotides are TGTGCCAGCAACCTACAGGGAGCTAACTATGGCTACACCTTC. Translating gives CASNLQGANYGYTF.